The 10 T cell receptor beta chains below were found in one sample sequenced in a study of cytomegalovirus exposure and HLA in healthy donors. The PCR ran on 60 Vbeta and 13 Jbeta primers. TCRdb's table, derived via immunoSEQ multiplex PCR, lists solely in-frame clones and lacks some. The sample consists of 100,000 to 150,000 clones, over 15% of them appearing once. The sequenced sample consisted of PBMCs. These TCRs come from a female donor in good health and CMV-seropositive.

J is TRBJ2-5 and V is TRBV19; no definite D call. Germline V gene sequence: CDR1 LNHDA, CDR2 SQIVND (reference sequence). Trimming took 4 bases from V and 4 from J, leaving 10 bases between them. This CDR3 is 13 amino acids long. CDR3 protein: CASSKNRGETQYF. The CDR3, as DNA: TGTGCCAGTAGTAAGAACCGCGGAGAGACCCAGTACTTC.

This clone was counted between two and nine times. The CDR3: CASSLMLRSGNRGGELFF. CDR3 in DNA: TGTGCCAGCAGCTTAATGCTTCGGTCCGGGAACAGAGGAGGGGAGCTGTTTTTT. This sequence joins TRBV7-2 and TRBJ2-2; maybe TRBD2 (5 bases). Trimming took off 2 bases at V and 8 bases at J, with 24 bases between the two ends. The CDR3 contains 18 residues. Germline CDR1 and CDR2: SGHTA and FQGNSA. Complete variable domain (other parts from reference TRBV7-2 and TRBJ2-2): GAGVSQSPSNKVTEKGKDVELRCDPISGHTALYWYRQSLGQGLEFLIYFQGNSAPDKSGLPSDRFSAERTGGSVSTLTIQRTQQEDSAVYLCASSLMLRSGNRGGELFFGEGSRLTVL.

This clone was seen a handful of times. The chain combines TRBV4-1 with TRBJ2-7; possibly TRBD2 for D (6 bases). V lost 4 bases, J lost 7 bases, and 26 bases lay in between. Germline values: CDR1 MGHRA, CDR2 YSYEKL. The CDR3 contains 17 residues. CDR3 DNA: TGCGCCAGCAGCCCCCTGGGGCCGGGAGCCTTGGTTGGGGAGCAGTACTTC. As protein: CASSPLGPGALVGEQYF.

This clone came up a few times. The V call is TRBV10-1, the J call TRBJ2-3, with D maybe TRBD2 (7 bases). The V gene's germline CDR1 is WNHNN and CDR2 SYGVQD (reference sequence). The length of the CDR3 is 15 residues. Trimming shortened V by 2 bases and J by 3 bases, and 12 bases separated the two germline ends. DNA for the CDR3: TGCGCCAGCAGTGAGGTGGGGGGGCGGACAGATACGCAGTATTTT. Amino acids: CASSEVGGRTDTQYF.

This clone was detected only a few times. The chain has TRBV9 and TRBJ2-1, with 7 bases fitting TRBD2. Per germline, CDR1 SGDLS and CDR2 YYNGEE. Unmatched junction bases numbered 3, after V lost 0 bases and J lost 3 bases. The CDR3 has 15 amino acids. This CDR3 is CASSVVSGVYNEQFF. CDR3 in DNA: TGTGCCAGCAGCGTAGTAAGCGGGGTCTACAATGAGCAGTTCTTC. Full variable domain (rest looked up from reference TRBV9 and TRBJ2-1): DSGVTQTPKHLITATGQRVTLRCSPRSGDLSVYWYQQSLDQGLQFLIQYYNGEERAKGNILERFSAQQFPDLHSELNLSSLELGDSALYFCASSVVSGVYNEQFFGPGTRLTVL.

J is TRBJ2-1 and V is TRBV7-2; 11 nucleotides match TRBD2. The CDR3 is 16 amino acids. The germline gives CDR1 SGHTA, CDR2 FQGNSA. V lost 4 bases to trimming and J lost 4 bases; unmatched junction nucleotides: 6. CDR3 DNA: TGTGCCAGCAGCTGGGTAGCGGGGGGGAAGTACAATGAGCAGTTCTTC. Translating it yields CASSWVAGGKYNEQFF.

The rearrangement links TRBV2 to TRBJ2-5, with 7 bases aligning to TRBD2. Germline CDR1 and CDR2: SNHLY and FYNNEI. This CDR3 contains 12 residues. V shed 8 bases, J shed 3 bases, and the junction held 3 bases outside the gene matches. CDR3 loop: CASLGGEETQYF. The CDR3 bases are TGTGCCAGCCTTGGGGGGGAAGAGACCCAGTACTTC.

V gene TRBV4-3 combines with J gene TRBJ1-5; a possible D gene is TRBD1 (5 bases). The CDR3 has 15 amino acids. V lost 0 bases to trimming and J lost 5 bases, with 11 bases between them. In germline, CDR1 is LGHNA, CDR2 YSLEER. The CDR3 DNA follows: TGCGCCAGCAGCCAAGACTCCCAGGGTGATCAGCCCCAGCATTTT. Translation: CASSQDSQGDQPQHF.

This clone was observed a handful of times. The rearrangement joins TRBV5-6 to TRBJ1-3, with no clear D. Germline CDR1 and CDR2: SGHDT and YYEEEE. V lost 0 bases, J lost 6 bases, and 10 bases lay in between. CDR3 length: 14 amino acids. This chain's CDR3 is CASSLARTTNTIYF. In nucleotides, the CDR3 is TGTGCCAGCAGCTTGGCACGTACTACAAACACCATATATTTT.

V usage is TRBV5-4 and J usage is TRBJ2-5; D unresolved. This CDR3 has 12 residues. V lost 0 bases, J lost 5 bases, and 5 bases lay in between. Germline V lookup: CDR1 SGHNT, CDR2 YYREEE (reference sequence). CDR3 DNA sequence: TGTGCCAGCAGCTTGGGGGCGGAGACCCAGTACTTC. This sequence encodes CASSLGAETQYF. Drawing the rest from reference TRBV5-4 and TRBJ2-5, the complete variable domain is ETGVTQSPTHLIKTRGQQVTLRCSSQSGHNTVSWYQQALGQGPQFIFQYYREEENGRGNFPPRFSGLQFPNYSSELNVNALELDDSALYLCASSLGAETQYFGPGTRLLVL.